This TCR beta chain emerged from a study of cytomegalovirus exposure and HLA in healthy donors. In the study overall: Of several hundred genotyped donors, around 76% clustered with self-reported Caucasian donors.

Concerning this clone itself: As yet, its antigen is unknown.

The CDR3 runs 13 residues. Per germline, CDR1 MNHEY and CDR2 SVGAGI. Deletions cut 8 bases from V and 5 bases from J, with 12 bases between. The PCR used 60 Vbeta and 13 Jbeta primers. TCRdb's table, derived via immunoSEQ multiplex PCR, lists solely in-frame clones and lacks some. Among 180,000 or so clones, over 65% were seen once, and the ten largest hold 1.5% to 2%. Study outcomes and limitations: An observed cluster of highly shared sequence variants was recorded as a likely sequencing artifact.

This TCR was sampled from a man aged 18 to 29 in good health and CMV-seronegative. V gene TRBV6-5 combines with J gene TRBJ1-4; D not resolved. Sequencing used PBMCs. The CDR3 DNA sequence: TGTGCCAGCTGTCCAGGCCGAAATGAAAAACTGTTTTTT. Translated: CASCPGRNEKLFF.